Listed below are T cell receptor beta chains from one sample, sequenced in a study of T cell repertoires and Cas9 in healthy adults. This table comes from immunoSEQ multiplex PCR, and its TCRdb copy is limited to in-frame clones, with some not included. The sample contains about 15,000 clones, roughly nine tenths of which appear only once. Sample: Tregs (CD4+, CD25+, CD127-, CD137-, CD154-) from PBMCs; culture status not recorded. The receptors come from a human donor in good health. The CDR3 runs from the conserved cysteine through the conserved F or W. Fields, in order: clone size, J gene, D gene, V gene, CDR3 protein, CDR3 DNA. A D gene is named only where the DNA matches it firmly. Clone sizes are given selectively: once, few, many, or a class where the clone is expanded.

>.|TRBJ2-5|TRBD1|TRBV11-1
CASSRPGTGTQYF
TGTGCCAGCAGCCGCCCAGGGACAGGTACCCAGTACTTC
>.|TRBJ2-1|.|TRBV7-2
CASSFQTEGEQFF
TGTGCCAGCAGCTTCCAAACTGAGGGTGAGCAGTTCTTC
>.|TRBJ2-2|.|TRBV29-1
CSVEAWGRPGELFF
TGCAGCGTTGAAGCCTGGGGGCGGCCCGGGGAGCTGTTTTTT
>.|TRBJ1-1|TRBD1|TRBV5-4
CASSAGQGTEAFF
TGTGCCAGCAGCGCCGGACAGGGGACTGAAGCTTTCTTT
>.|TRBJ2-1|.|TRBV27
CASSLRFEIDEQFF
TGTGCCAGCAGTTTACGGTTTGAGATCGATGAGCAGTTCTTC
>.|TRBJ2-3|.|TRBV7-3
CASSLAVAADTQYF
TGTGCCAGCAGCTTAGCGGTCGCGGCAGATACGCAGTATTTT
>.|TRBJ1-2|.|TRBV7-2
CASSLAVGGEGYTF
TGTGCCAGCAGCTTAGCGGTTGGTGGTGAGGGCTACACCTTC
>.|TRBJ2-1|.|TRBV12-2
CASRSLAAQFF
TGTGCAAGTCGCTCACTAGCGGCGCAGTTCTTC
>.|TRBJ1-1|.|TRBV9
CASSPPNRNTEAFF
TGTGCCAGCAGCCCGCCCAACAGGAACACTGAAGCTTTCTTT
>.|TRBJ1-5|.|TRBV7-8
CASSFQTGARSAQHF
TGTGCCAGCAGCTTTCAGACAGGTGCGCGTTCGGCCCAGCATTTT
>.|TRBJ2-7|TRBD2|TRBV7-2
CASSSSGGAYEQYF
TGTGCCAGCAGCTCTAGCGGGGGGGCCTACGAGCAGTACTTC
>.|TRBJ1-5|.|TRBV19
CASSIGNQPQHF
TGTGCCAGTAGTATTGGGAATCAGCCCCAGCATTTT
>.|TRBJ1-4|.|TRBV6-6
CASSYYHIAEEKLFF
TGTGCCAGCAGTTACTACCACATAGCCGAGGAAAAACTGTTTTTT
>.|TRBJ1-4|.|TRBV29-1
CSVLPDESNEKLFF
TGCAGCGTTCTACCGGACGAGAGTAATGAAAAACTGTTTTTT
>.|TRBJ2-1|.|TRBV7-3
CASSPSSYNEQFF
TGTGCCAGCAGCCCCTCCTCCTACAATGAGCAGTTCTTC
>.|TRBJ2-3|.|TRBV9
CASSDWSGAGTQYF
TGTGCCAGCAGCGATTGGAGTGGCGCTGGAACGCAGTATTTT
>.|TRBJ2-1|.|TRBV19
CASSRAGTPYNEQFF
TGTGCCAGTAGTAGGGCGGGGACCCCTTACAATGAGCAGTTCTTC
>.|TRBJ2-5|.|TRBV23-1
CASSQSQGETQYF
TGCGCCAGCAGTCAATCCCAGGGCGAGACCCAGTACTTC
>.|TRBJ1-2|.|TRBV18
CASSPPNSPSSYTF
TGTGCCAGCTCACCGCCTAACAGCCCCTCTAGCTACACCTTC
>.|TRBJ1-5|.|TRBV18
CASSPSDQPQHF
TGTGCCAGCTCACCATCGGATCAGCCCCAGCATTTT
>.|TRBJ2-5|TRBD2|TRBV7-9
CASSSLVASGRETQYF
TGTGCCAGCAGCTCCCTTGTTGCTAGCGGGAGGGAGACCCAGTACTTC
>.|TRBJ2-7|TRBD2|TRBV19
CASSPTPGLAFEEQYF
TGTGCCAGTAGTCCAACTCCGGGACTAGCCTTTGAGGAGCAGTACTTC
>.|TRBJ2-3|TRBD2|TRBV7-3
CASSLLAGETDTQYF
TGTGCCAGCAGCTTATTAGCGGGAGAAACAGATACGCAGTATTTT
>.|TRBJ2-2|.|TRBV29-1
CSVAGRVGTGELFF
TGCAGCGTTGCCGGCCGCGTGGGAACCGGGGAGCTGTTTTTT
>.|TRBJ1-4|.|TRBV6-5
CASSQRATNEKLFF
TGTGCCAGCAGTCAACGAGCAACTAATGAAAAACTGTTTTTT
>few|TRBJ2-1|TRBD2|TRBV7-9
CASSLPERGGNEQFF
TGTGCCAGCAGCTTACCCGAGCGGGGGGGAAATGAGCAGTTCTTC
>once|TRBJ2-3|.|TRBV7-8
CASSLQPAGLGDTQYF
TGTGCCAGCAGCTTGCAGCCGGCTGGACTTGGAGATACGCAGTATTTT
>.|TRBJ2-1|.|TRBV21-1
CASSIVGQVSVQFF
TGTGCCAGCAGCATAGTGGGACAAGTTTCTGTTCAGTTCTTC
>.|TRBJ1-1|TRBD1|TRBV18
CASSPPGQGWIGTEAFF
TGTGCCAGCTCACCACCGGGACAGGGATGGATCGGAACTGAAGCTTTCTTT
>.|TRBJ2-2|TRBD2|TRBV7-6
CASSSGTSGRRHTGELFF
TGTGCCAGCAGCTCCGGGACTAGCGGGAGGAGACACACCGGGGAGCTGTTTTTT
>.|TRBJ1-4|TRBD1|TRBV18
CASSIGTEEKLFF
TGTGCCAGCTCAATTGGGACAGAAGAAAAACTGTTTTTT
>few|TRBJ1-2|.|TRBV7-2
CASSFIQGYGYTF
TGTGCCAGCAGCTTCATACAGGGCTATGGCTACACCTTC
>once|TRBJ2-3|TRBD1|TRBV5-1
CASSSRTGARPSTPRTSTDTQYF
TGCGCCAGCAGCAGCCGGACAGGGGCCCGGCCTTCCACTCCGAGAACTAGCACAGATACGCAGTATTTT
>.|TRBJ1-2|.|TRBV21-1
CASSKGRRIRNYGYTF
TGTGCCAGCAGCAAAGGGAGACGCATAAGGAACTATGGCTACACCTTC
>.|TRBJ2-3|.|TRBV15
CATSARGRADTQYF
TGTGCCACCAGCGCCAGGGGCAGGGCGGATACGCAGTATTTT
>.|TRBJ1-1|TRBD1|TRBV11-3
CASTPQGADEAFF
TGTGCCAGCACCCCTCAGGGGGCGGATGAAGCTTTCTTT
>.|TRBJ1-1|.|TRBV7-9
CASSAYGAVISTFF
TGTGCCAGCAGCGCATACGGGGCAGTTATATCAACTTTCTTT
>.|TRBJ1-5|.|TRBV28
CASSLSGSNQPQHF
TGTGCCAGCAGTTTATCAGGGAGCAATCAGCCCCAGCATTTT
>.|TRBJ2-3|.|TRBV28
CASSFTVGQRTQYF
TGTGCCAGCAGTTTTACCGTGGGGCAGCGTACGCAGTATTTT
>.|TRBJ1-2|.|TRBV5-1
CASSLVSVLDGYTF
TGCGCCAGCAGCTTGGTTTCTGTGCTAGATGGCTACACCTTC
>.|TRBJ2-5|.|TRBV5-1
CASRGPQETQYF
TGCGCCAGCAGGGGGCCCCAGGAGACCCAGTACTTC
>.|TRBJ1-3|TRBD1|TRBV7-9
CASTDPGQGQFFGGNTIYF
TGTGCCAGCACGGACCCGGGACAGGGACAGTTTTTTGGAGGAAACACCATATATTTT